Shown below are 3 T cell receptor beta chains from a single sample sequenced in a study of OX40 agonist ivuxolimab in advanced cancers. TCRdb's table, derived via immunoSEQ multiplex PCR, lists solely in-frame clones and lacks some. The data contain 50,000 to 70,000 clones, around 84% of them singletons. Specimen: CD4+ or CD8+ T cells sorted from blood, collected in a trial of the OX40 agonist ivuxolimab. The source is an adult with an advanced solid tumor such as melanoma, head and neck, liver or kidney cancer.

The rearrangement joins TRBV18 to TRBJ2-2; 7 bases are a match to TRBD1. With 3 bases clipped from V and 4 bases from J, the junction kept 11 bases outside the gene matches. This CDR3 comprises 17 residues. Germline CDR1 reads KGHSH; CDR2 reads LQKENI. The CDR3 loop is CASSPGGRDSSTGELFF. In DNA form, the CDR3 reads TGTGCCAGCTCACCCGGTGGTAGGGACAGCAGCACCGGGGAGCTGTTTTTT.

This chain uses TRBV19 with TRBJ2-6, with D possibly TRBD1 on 5 matching bases. This CDR3 has 15 residues. CDR1 and CDR2 (germline): LNHDA, SQIVND (reference sequence). Trimming took off 5 bases at V and 1 base at J, with 9 bases between the two ends. CDR3 loop: CASSPAGSGANVLTF. DNA for the CDR3: TGTGCCAGTAGTCCCGCAGGGTCTGGGGCCAACGTCCTGACTTTC.

The rearrangement joins TRBV11-3 to TRBJ2-1, with 9 bases lining up with TRBD1. The junction had 10 bases not matched to a gene; V was cut back by 5 bases and J by 8 bases. CDR1 SGHNT and CDR2 YENEEA come from the germline V gene. This CDR3 contains 15 residues. The DNA for the CDR3 is TGTGCCAGCAGCCGGGGACAGGGTCCGTTGGATGAGCAGTTCTTC. This codes for CASSRGQGPLDEQFF.